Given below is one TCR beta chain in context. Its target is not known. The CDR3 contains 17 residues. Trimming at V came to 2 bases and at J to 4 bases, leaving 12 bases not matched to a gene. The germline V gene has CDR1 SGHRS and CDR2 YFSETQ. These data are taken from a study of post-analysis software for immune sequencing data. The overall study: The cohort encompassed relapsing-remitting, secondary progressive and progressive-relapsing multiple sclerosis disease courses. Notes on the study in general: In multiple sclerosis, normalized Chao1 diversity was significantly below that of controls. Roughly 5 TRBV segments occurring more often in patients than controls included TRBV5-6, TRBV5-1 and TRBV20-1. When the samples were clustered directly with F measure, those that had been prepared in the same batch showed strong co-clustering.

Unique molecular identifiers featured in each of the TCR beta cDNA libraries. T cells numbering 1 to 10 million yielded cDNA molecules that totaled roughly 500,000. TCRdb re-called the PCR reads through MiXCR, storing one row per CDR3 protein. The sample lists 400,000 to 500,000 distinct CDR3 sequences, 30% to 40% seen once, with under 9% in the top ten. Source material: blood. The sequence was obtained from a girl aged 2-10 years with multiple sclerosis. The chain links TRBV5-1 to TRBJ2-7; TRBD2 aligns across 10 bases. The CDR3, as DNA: TGCGCCAGCAGCTTTGGTCTGGTCCGGACTAGCGGATACGAGCAGTACTTC. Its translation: CASSFGLVRTSGYEQYF.